These 26 T cell receptor beta chains were sequenced from one sample in a study of CD4 T cells in relation to SARS-CoV-2 and coronaviruses. These receptors are not linked to any known antigen. The unexposed donors gave CD4+ T cells in about 2010-2018, prior to COVID-19. The cells were cultured for approximately ten days before CD4+ T cells were isolated. The assay was immunoSEQ multiplex PCR, and TCRdb's table has in-frame clones only and misses some. The sample includes fewer than 25,000 clones, around four fifths of them seen just once. What was sequenced was CD4+ T cells from PBMCs, cultured in vitro. These receptors were collected from a human donor in good health.

This clone appeared a few times. This chain connects TRBV7-9 to TRBJ1-2; the match to TRBD1 covers 8 bases. This CDR3 spans 14 amino acids. J gave up 7 bases and V 5 bases, and 9 bases lay outside the gene matches. Germline V gene data show CDR1 as SEHNR and CDR2 as FQNEAQ (reference sequence). CDR3 DNA sequence: TGTGCCAGCAGCCCTGGACAGGGTACAGGTGGCTACACCTTC. Translation gives CASSPGQGTGGYTF.

This clone was counted between two and nine times. This chain connects TRBV19 to TRBJ2-5, with 9 bases identical to TRBD1. The V gene's germline CDR1 is LNHDA and CDR2 SQIVND (reference sequence). This CDR3 has 13 amino acids. CDR3 region: CASGQGVRETQYF. The CDR3 coding sequence is TGTGCATCGGGACAGGGCGTTAGAGAGACCCAGTACTTC.

This chain joins TRBV6-5 and TRBJ1-5; D is undetermined. CDR3 size: 15 residues. The V end was cut by 6 bases, the J end by 0 bases, with 12 bases between. Germline CDR1 is MNHEY and CDR2 is SVGAGI. DNA for the CDR3: TGTGCCAGCAGAAGCGACCGGTATAGCAATCAGCCCCAGCATTTT. This encodes CASRSDRYSNQPQHF.

This clone was counted a single time. The chain is built from TRBV21-1 and TRBJ2-5. TRBV21-1 constitutes a pseudogene. This CDR3 spans 17 amino acids. The CDR3 here is CASNPRGGGRWEETQYF. DNA of the CDR3: TGTGCCAGCAACCCTCGAGGGGGCGGGAGATGGGAAGAGACCCAGTACTTC.

This clone was seen more than once but under ten times. The chain links TRBV7-3 to TRBJ2-2, with 15 positions matching TRBD2. Per the germline V gene, CDR1 is SGHTA and CDR2 is FQGTGA. The CDR3 spans 17 residues. Trimming cost V 5 bases and J 4 bases; bases outside gene matches: 5. CDR3 DNA sequence: TGTGCCAGCAGCCACTGGGGACTAGCGGGGGGCACCGGGGAGCTGTTTTTT. Translation gives CASSHWGLAGGTGELFF.

The V call is TRBV6-2 or TRBV6-3, the J call TRBJ2-5; D possibly matches TRBD1 or TRBD2 (6 bases each). Looked up from germline, CDR1 is MNHEY and CDR2 is SVGEGT. CDR3 length equals 16 residues. Trimming removed 4 bases at V and 5 bases at J, with 20 bases between. In nucleotides, the CDR3 is TGTGCCAGCAGTTCACGGGGGACACGCCTACGGGAGACCCAGTACTTC. Amino acid sequence: CASSSRGTRLRETQYF.

V usage is TRBV10-3 and J usage is TRBJ2-5; perhaps TRBD1 as D (6 bases). The V gene lost 2 bases and the J gene lost 0 bases, with 7 bases spanning the gap. The CDR3 runs to 14 residues. The germline CDR1 and CDR2 sequences are ENHRY and SYGVKD. The CDR3 is CAISERQDQETQYF. Here the CDR3 DNA reads TGTGCCATCAGTGAGCGACAGGACCAAGAGACCCAGTACTTC.

This clone was detected only a few times. The rearrangement joins TRBV18 to TRBJ1-1, with 8 bases lining up with TRBD1. V gave up 6 bases and J gave up 6 bases; unmatched junction bases: 9. From germline, CDR1 is KGHSH and CDR2 LQKENI. The CDR3 extends over 14 amino acids. The CDR3 loop is CASSPPGGVSEAFF. The DNA for the CDR3 is TGTGCCAGCTCGCCCCCAGGGGGCGTCTCTGAAGCTTTCTTT. Using reference TRBV18 and TRBJ1-1 for the parts outside the CDR3, the full variable domain is NAGVMQNPRHLVRRRGQEARLRCSPMKGHSHVYWYRQLPEEGLKFMVYLQKENIIDESGMPKERFSAEFPKEGPSILRIQQVVRGDSAAYFCASSPPGGVSEAFFGQGTRLTVV.

J is TRBJ2-1 and V is TRBV18; 13 positions agree with TRBD2. CDR3 length equals 18 residues. J gave up 7 bases and V 4 bases, and 13 bases lay outside the gene matches. In germline, CDR1 is KGHSH, CDR2 LQKENI. The CDR3 DNA is TGTGCCAGCTCACAGATAATACGGACTAGCGGGAGTCGGAATGAGCAGTTCTTC. This encodes CASSQIIRTSGSRNEQFF.

The rearrangement uses TRBV3-1 (or the pseudogene TRBV3-2) and TRBJ1-1, with D possibly TRBD1 on 6 matching bases. In germline, CDR1 is LGHDT, CDR2 YNNKEL (reference sequence). This CDR3 region has 13 residues. Deletions cut 0 bases from V and 11 bases from J, with 13 bases between. The CDR3: CASSQDRGRGAFF. DNA of the CDR3: TGTGCCAGCAGCCAAGATAGGGGGAGGGGGGCTTTCTTT.

This clone was seen more than once but under ten times. The chain joins TRBV19 to TRBJ1-2, with 8 bases fitting TRBD1. J lost 8 bases, V lost 8 bases, and 10 bases had no gene match. There are 13 residues in the CDR3. CDR1 and CDR2 from the germline V gene are LNHDA and SQIVND (reference sequence). CDR3 nucleotide sequence: TGTGCCAGTCCCACTACAGGGGGGGGAGGCTACACCTTC. Residues: CASPTTGGGGYTF. The complete variable domain, with remaining parts taken from reference TRBV19 and TRBJ1-2, reads DGGITQSPKYLFRKEGQNVTLSCEQNLNHDAMYWYRQDPGQGLRLIYYSQIVNDFQKGDIAEGYSVSREKKESFPLTVTSAQKNPTAFYLCASPTTGGGGYTFGSGTRLTVV.

J is TRBJ2-3 and V is TRBV19; 7 positions match TRBD1. The CDR3 length is 16 residues. CDR1 is LNHDA and CDR2 is SQIVND in the germline V gene (reference sequence). V lost 4 bases to trimming and J lost 3 bases; unmatched junction nucleotides: 10. Written as DNA, the CDR3 is TGTGCCAGTAGTACCCTGACAGGGATTAATACAGATACGCAGTATTTT. Protein: CASSTLTGINTDTQYF.

V gene TRBV6-5 combines with J gene TRBJ1-4; 7 bases match TRBD1. There are 12 residues in the CDR3. J lost 8 bases, V lost 6 bases, and 3 bases had no gene match. The germline V gene encodes CDR1 MNHEY and CDR2 SVGAGI. The DNA for the CDR3 is TGTGCCAGCAGCGGGACAGAAGAAAAACTGTTTTTT. This encodes CASSGTEEKLFF.

The rearrangement links TRBV28 to TRBJ2-7; D is uncertain. This CDR3 is 14 amino acids long. The V end was cut by 10 bases, the J end by 3 bases, with 19 bases between. Germline V gives CDR1 MDHEN, CDR2 SYDVKM. As DNA, the CDR3 is TGTGCCACCCAGAGCCTCTCGCGGCTCTACGAGCAGTACTTC. The encoded protein is CATQSLSRLYEQYF. The entire variable domain, with the rest obtained from reference TRBV28 and TRBJ2-7, is as follows: DVKVTQSSRYLVKRTGEKVFLECVQDMDHENMFWYRQDPGLGLRLIYFSYDVKMKEKGDIPEGYSVSREKKERFSLILESASTNQTSMYLCATQSLSRLYEQYFGPGTRLTVT.

The chain links TRBV9 to TRBJ2-5; TRBD1 is a possible D gene (6 bases). The germline V and J ends were trimmed by 2 bases and 0 bases, with 8 bases remaining between them. Germline assignment: CDR1 SGDLS and CDR2 YYNGEE. The CDR3 is 14 amino acids. The CDR3 loop is CASSVRDNQETQYF. CDR3 bases: TGTGCCAGCAGCGTCCGGGACAACCAAGAGACCCAGTACTTC.

The rearrangement uses TRBV5-1 and TRBJ2-3, with a tentative D call TRBD1 (5 bases). The CDR3 contains 15 residues. Germline CDR1 and CDR2: SGHRS and YFSETQ. Between the trimmed V and J ends, which lost 2 bases and 3 bases, there was a span of 13 bases. CDR3 loop: CASSLSGHPTDTQYF. DNA for the CDR3: TGCGCCAGCAGCTTATCCGGACACCCTACAGATACGCAGTATTTT.

The chain employs TRBV24-1 and TRBJ2-5; 10 nucleotides align to TRBD1. The V segment lost 9 bases and the J segment 7 bases; nucleotides outside the gene matches: 7. This CDR3 contains 13 residues. Germline loops: CDR1 KGHDR, CDR2 SFDVKD. DNA for the CDR3: TGTGCCACCTCGGACAGGGGGAGCGGGACCCAGTACTTC. It is translated as CATSDRGSGTQYF.

This rearrangement joins TRBV18 to TRBJ2-5; D not resolved. The CDR3 extends over 11 amino acids. Trimming took 4 bases from V and 5 from J, leaving 5 bases between them. In germline, CDR1 is KGHSH, CDR2 LQKENI. CDR3 sequence: CASSREETQYF. CDR3 DNA: TGTGCCAGCTCACGTGAGGAGACCCAGTACTTC.

The V call is TRBV10-3, the J call TRBJ2-1; 11 bases agree with TRBD2. The CDR3 sequence is 15 residues long. Germline V lookup: CDR1 ENHRY, CDR2 SYGVKD. The junction had 4 bases not matched to a gene; V was cut back by 2 bases and J by 7 bases. CDR3 sequence reads: CAISEASGRQNEQFF. In DNA form, the CDR3 reads TGTGCCATCAGTGAGGCTAGCGGGAGGCAGAATGAGCAGTTCTTC.

The chain uses TRBV5-5 and TRBJ2-7; no reliable D call. CDR1 SGHKS and CDR2 YYEKEE come from the germline V gene (reference sequence). V lost 3 bases and J 4 bases, leaving 17 bases between the germline ends. There are 15 residues in the CDR3. The CDR3 spells CASSSGSESLYEQYF. In DNA form, the CDR3 reads TGTGCCAGCAGCTCCGGCTCTGAGAGTCTGTACGAGCAGTACTTC.

This clone was found a few times. This chain joins TRBV2 and TRBJ1-4; tentatively, D is TRBD1 (5 bases). Trimming stripped 0 bases from V and 5 bases from J, with 10 bases between. Germline V gene sequence: CDR1 SNHLY, CDR2 FYNNEI. This CDR3 spans 15 amino acids. CDR3 nucleotide sequence: TGTGCCAGCAGTGAAGCCGGGACGGGGAATGAAAAACTGTTTTTT. This gives the protein CASSEAGTGNEKLFF.

The rearrangement links TRBV18 to TRBJ2-5; a possible D gene is TRBD2 (6 bases). The germline V gene encodes CDR1 KGHSH and CDR2 LQKENI. The germline V and J ends were trimmed by 1 base and 5 bases, with 11 bases remaining between them. The CDR3 has 14 residues. Here the CDR3 DNA reads TGTGCCAGCTCACCACGGGACGCGGGGGAGACCCAGTACTTC. Amino acids: CASSPRDAGETQYF. The full variable domain, with the rest looked up from reference TRBV18 and TRBJ2-5, is NAGVMQNPRHLVRRRGQEARLRCSPMKGHSHVYWYRQLPEEGLKFMVYLQKENIIDESGMPKERFSAEFPKEGPSILRIQQVVRGDSAAYFCASSPRDAGETQYFGPGTRLLVL.

The genes are TRBV19 and TRBJ1-1, with D possibly being TRBD1 (6 bases). V lost 4 bases and J 0 bases, leaving 9 bases between the germline ends. The CDR3 spans 14 residues. Germline CDR1 LNHDA, CDR2 SQIVND (reference sequence). CDR3 protein: CASSTGHLNTEAFF. In nucleotides, the CDR3 is TGTGCCAGTAGTACGGGACACCTGAACACTGAAGCTTTCTTT. Based on the CDR3 plus reference TRBV19 and TRBJ1-1, the full variable domain is DGGITQSPKYLFRKEGQNVTLSCEQNLNHDAMYWYRQDPGQGLRLIYYSQIVNDFQKGDIAEGYSVSREKKESFPLTVTSAQKNPTAFYLCASSTGHLNTEAFFGQGTRLTVV.

This clone was seen just once. V is TRBV3-1 (or the pseudogene TRBV3-2) and J is TRBJ2-3; TRBD2 matches 14 bases. The CDR3 is 19 residues long. CDR1 LGHDT and CDR2 YNNKEL come from the germline V gene (reference sequence). J lost 5 bases, V lost 2 bases, and 12 bases had no gene match. The CDR3 DNA follows: TGTGCCAGCAGCCAACAACCGGGACTAGCGGGAGAGCGGAGAGATACGCAGTATTTT. Translated, it gives CASSQQPGLAGERRDTQYF.

Only a few counts were recorded for this clone. The gene calls are TRBV4-1 and TRBJ1-4, with a possible D match to TRBD1 (5 bases). V gave up 5 bases and J gave up 5 bases, with 9 bases separating them. The germline V gene encodes CDR1 MGHRA and CDR2 YSYEKL. The CDR3 loop spans 13 amino acids. The CDR3, as DNA: TGCGCCAGCAGCAGGGGAGTAAATGAAAAACTGTTTTTT. This translates into CASSRGVNEKLFF.

The chain couples TRBV24-1 to TRBJ2-7; unclear D gene. Trimming stripped 4 bases from V and 3 bases from J, with 3 bases between. There are 11 residues in the CDR3. Germline V gene lookup returns CDR1 KGHDR and CDR2 SFDVKD. The CDR3 is CATSEGYEQYF. CDR3 DNA: TGTGCCACCAGTGAGGGCTACGAGCAGTACTTC.